These 13 T cell receptor beta chains share one sample of origin, sequenced in a study of T cells after yellow fever vaccination. TCRdb analysed the 5' RACE reads with MiXCR anew, one entry per CDR3 protein. The repertoire holds around 500,000 distinct CDR3 sequences, with 20% to 25% as singletons. Sample: PBMCs, taken less than 25 days after the first yellow fever vaccination. These receptors all come from a man between 18 and 29 years old who received the YFV17D yellow fever vaccine.

This chain links TRBV3-1 with TRBJ2-1, with D perhaps TRBD1 (5 bases). The CDR3 has 15 amino acids. V was trimmed by 10 bases and J by 6 bases, leaving 22 bases between them. CDR1 is LGHDT, CDR2 YNNKEL, per germline (reference sequence). CDR3 nucleotides: TGTGCCACCTGCGAAAGACAGAATCTCTGCAATGAGCAGTTCTTC. This sequence encodes CATCERQNLCNEQFF.

The V call is TRBV19, the J call TRBJ2-5, with D possibly called TRBD1 or TRBD2 (5 bases each). The CDR3 runs 12 residues. The V gene's germline CDR1 is LNHDA and CDR2 SQIVND (reference sequence). V was clipped by 6 bases and J by 4 bases, with 9 bases between them. The CDR3 coding sequence is TGTGCCAGTAGCGAGGGGTCAGAGACCCAGTACTTC. This encodes CASSEGSETQYF.

This clonotype was detected a few times. The chain links TRBV6-1 to TRBJ2-6, with D perhaps matching TRBD1 or TRBD2 (6 bases each). The ends were cut back, 7 bases at V and 3 bases at J, with 10 bases in the middle. This CDR3 has 14 amino acids. CDR1 MNHNS and CDR2 SASEGT come from the germline V gene. In DNA form, the CDR3 reads TGTGCCAGCAACGGGGGCGGTGGGGCCAACGTCCTGACTTTC. Its translation: CASNGGGGANVLTF.

The V and J genes are TRBV6-5 and TRBJ1-5; no clear D. This CDR3 has 15 residues. Germline assignment: CDR1 MNHEY and CDR2 SVGAGI. Trimming pared 0 bases from V and 3 bases from J, leaving 9 bases between. As DNA, the CDR3 is TGTGCCAGCAGTTACTCTGTGCAGGTCAATCAGCCCCAGCATTTT. Translation: CASSYSVQVNQPQHF.

This clonotype was counted a few times. The J gene is TRBJ2-2, the V gene TRBV11-2, with no clear D. Germline lookup yields CDR1 SGHAT and CDR2 FQNNGV. The V and J ends lost 3 bases and 4 bases respectively, with 9 bases between them. The CDR3 sequence is 14 residues long. The CDR3, as DNA: TGTGCCAGCAGCTTTTTCCGTGGCACCGGGGAGCTGTTTTTT. Its translation is CASSFFRGTGELFF.

CDR3 in amino acids: CASRVMDQETQYF. The CDR3 DNA follows: TGTGCCAGCCGTGTAATGGACCAAGAGACCCAGTACTTC. The V and J genes are TRBV6-1 and TRBJ2-5; D gene uncertain. This CDR3 is built from 13 residues. The germline gives CDR1 MNHNS, CDR2 SASEGT. Trimming pared 8 bases from V and 0 bases from J, leaving 10 bases between.

The V call is TRBV11-2, the J call TRBJ2-7; TRBD1 matches at 7 bases. Germline V gene sequence: CDR1 SGHAT, CDR2 FQNNGV. The CDR3 runs to 16 residues. V trimming: 1 base; J trimming: 3 bases; junction bases outside the gene matches: 9. CDR3 region: CASSLGGTEIFYEQYF. DNA of the CDR3: TGTGCCAGCAGCTTAGGGGGGACAGAAATTTTCTACGAGCAGTACTTC.

This clonotype was counted many times. The chain uses TRBV12-3 or TRBV12-4 and TRBJ2-7, with 8 bases matching TRBD1. This CDR3 region has 13 residues. V was pared by 4 bases and J by 3 bases, with 2 bases of the junction left unmatched. The CDR3 loop is CASSSGTGYEQYF. DNA of the CDR3: TGTGCCAGCAGTTCCGGGACAGGCTACGAGCAGTACTTC.

The chain uses TRBV7-9 and TRBJ2-1; D is unresolved. Germline V CDR1 and CDR2: SEHNR, FQNEAQ (reference sequence). This CDR3 comprises 13 residues. V dropped 1 base and J dropped 9 bases, with 10 bases sitting between them. CDR3 in DNA: TGTGCCAGCAGCTTAGTATCGGGTGGTGAGCAGTTCTTC. It yields the protein CASSLVSGGEQFF. The full variable domain, with the rest looked up from reference TRBV7-9 and TRBJ2-1, is DTGVSQNPRHKITKRGQNVTFRCDPISEHNRLYWYRQTLGQGPEFLTYFQNEAQLEKSRLLSDRFSAERPKGSFSTLEIQRTEQGDSAMYLCASSLVSGGEQFFGPGTRLTVL.

The chain couples TRBV3-1 to TRBJ2-3, with TRBD2 identical over 8 bases. Germline lookup yields CDR1 LGHDT and CDR2 YNNKEL (reference sequence). The CDR3 contains 18 residues. J gave up 2 bases and V 0 bases, and 10 bases lay outside the gene matches. The CDR3: CASSQDLTLAGYTDTQYF. CDR3 in DNA: TGTGCCAGCAGCCAAGATCTGACCCTAGCGGGTTACACAGATACGCAGTATTTT.

There are a few counts of this clonotype. The chain recombines TRBV10-3 with TRBJ2-2, with a possible D match to TRBD2 (6 bases). The germline CDR1 and CDR2 sequences are ENHRY and SYGVKD. CDR3 length: 14 amino acids. Trimming shortened V by 10 bases and J by 0 bases, and 12 bases separated the two germline ends. CDR3 amino acids: CATLGLTNTGELFF. Written as DNA, the CDR3 is TGTGCCACCCTGGGACTCACGAACACCGGGGAGCTGTTTTTT.

This clonotype has only a few counts. The chain employs TRBV18 and TRBJ2-7, with D possibly matching TRBD2 (5 bases). The length of the CDR3 is 12 residues. V shed 2 bases and J shed 6 bases, with 8 bases lying between them. CDR1 is KGHSH, CDR2 LQKENI, per germline. The CDR3 loop is CASSPDGVEQYV. The CDR3 bases are TGTGCCAGCTCACCAGACGGGGTCGAGCAGTACGTC.

This clonotype came up once. CDR3 sequence reads: CASARRGGNQPQHF. In nucleotides, the CDR3 is TGTGCCAGTGCCCGACGAGGGGGGAATCAGCCCCAGCATTTT. The chain recombines TRBV19 with TRBJ1-5, with a weak D call TRBD1 (6 bases). There are 14 residues in the CDR3. In germline, CDR1 is LNHDA, CDR2 SQIVND (reference sequence). V shed 8 bases and J shed 4 bases, with 15 bases lying between them.